The 30 T cell receptor beta chains listed next were all sequenced from one sample in a study of CD8 T cells in ankylosing spondylitis. No antigen has been identified for these receptors. General study results and limits: In ankylosing spondylitis blood, a motif of fewer than 10 highly homologous TCR beta variants appeared characteristic.

TCRdb analysed the 5' RACE reads with MiXCR anew, one entry per CDR3 protein. Of over 450,000 distinct CDR3 sequences in the sample, roughly an eighth were seen once. Sequencing used blood, either unsorted or a sorted T cell fraction (not recorded which). The receptor source for this set is a male donor with ankylosing spondylitis.

The chain uses TRBV7-9 and TRBJ2-3; no reliable D call. The V end was cut by 4 bases, the J end by 5 bases, with 16 bases between. The CDR3 totals 15 residues. Germline-derived CDR1 and CDR2 are SEHNR and FQNEAQ (reference sequence). CDR3 amino acids: CASSYGGTDGDTQYF. As DNA, the CDR3 is TGTGCCAGCAGCTACGGTGGAACCGATGGAGATACGCAGTATTTT.

The chain links TRBV11-2 to TRBJ2-1; D might be TRBD1 (7 bases). This CDR3 has 19 amino acids. The germline CDR1 and CDR2 sequences are SGHAT and FQNNGV. Between the trimmed V and J ends, which lost 4 bases and 0 bases, there was a span of 22 bases. The DNA of the CDR3 is TGTGCCAGCAGCTCCATAGGAGGGGCGGGACAGAGCTCCTACAATGAGCAGTTCTTC. It codes for CASSSIGGAGQSSYNEQFF.

This clonotype has just a few counts. V and J are TRBV4-1 and TRBJ1-1; unclear D gene. Trimming took 5 bases from V and 6 from J, leaving 19 bases between them. Per germline, CDR1 MGHRA and CDR2 YSYEKL. CDR3 length equals 15 residues. In nucleotides, the CDR3 is TGCGCCAGCAGCTCCCCCGGGCCGGCGTTTGCTGAAGCTTTCTTT. Translation gives CASSSPGPAFAEAFF.

This clonotype has a handful of counts. V gene TRBV18 combines with J gene TRBJ2-7, with 7 bases lining up with TRBD1. Trimming at V came to 1 base and at J to 6 bases, leaving 9 bases not matched to a gene. The CDR3 spans 15 residues. Germline loops: CDR1 KGHSH, CDR2 LQKENI. The CDR3 sequence: CASSPRDRVPIEQYF. The DNA for the CDR3 is TGTGCCAGCTCACCACGCGACAGGGTTCCCATCGAGCAGTACTTC.

This clonotype has a handful of counts. The CDR3 region is CAISQSQADTGELFF. Here the CDR3 DNA reads TGTGCCATCAGTCAGAGCCAGGCAGATACCGGGGAGCTGTTTTTT. The rearrangement joins TRBV10-3 to TRBJ2-2, with unresolved D. The CDR3 contains 15 residues. V was clipped by 5 bases and J by 5 bases, with 15 bases between them. Germline V gives CDR1 ENHRY, CDR2 SYGVKD.

The chain is built from TRBV19 and TRBJ2-2; D call uncertain. V was shortened by 4 bases and J by 0 bases, with 6 bases between the two germline ends. Germline V gene lookup returns CDR1 LNHDA and CDR2 SQIVND (reference sequence). The CDR3 loop spans 14 amino acids. The CDR3 nucleotides read TGTGCCAGTAGTAGCCAGCCGAACACCGGGGAGCTGTTTTTT. Its translation: CASSSQPNTGELFF.

The table lists this clonotype with a few counts. This chain connects TRBV5-1 to TRBJ2-7; 10 bases match TRBD1. Germline-derived CDR1 and CDR2 are SGHRS and YFSETQ. With V trimmed by 4 bases and J by 7 bases, 8 bases remained unmatched. This CDR3 is built from 14 residues. The CDR3 region has the DNA TGCGCCAGCAGCCCCGGACAGGGGGAAGGGGAGCAGTACGTC. Translation gives CASSPGQGEGEQYV.

This clonotype was seen at least ten times. The chain is built from TRBV7-2 and TRBJ2-2, with D unclear. The CDR3 totals 15 residues. Germline V gives CDR1 SGHTA, CDR2 FQGNSA. The V and J ends lost 4 bases and 5 bases respectively, with 14 bases between them. CDR3 DNA sequence: TGTGCCAGCAGCTCCCGCGCCCTGGGGACCGGGGAGCTGTTTTTT. It translates to CASSSRALGTGELFF.

This clonotype was observed many times. V gene TRBV20-1 combines with J gene TRBJ1-5; no definite D call. V was clipped by 4 bases and J by 0 bases, with 7 bases between them. The CDR3 is made up of 13 amino acids. Germline V gene lookup returns CDR1 DFQATT and CDR2 SNEGSKA (reference sequence). The CDR3 here is CSAKADSNQPQHF. Here the CDR3 DNA reads TGCAGTGCTAAGGCCGATAGCAATCAGCCCCAGCATTTT.

The chain links TRBV6-5 to TRBJ1-5; D ambiguous. This CDR3 is built from 15 residues. CDR1 and CDR2 (germline): MNHEY, SVGAGI. Deletions cut 4 bases from V and 3 bases from J, with 13 bases between. The CDR3 loop is CASSSRADYNQPQHF. In DNA form, the CDR3 reads TGTGCCAGCAGTTCACGGGCAGACTACAATCAGCCCCAGCATTTT.

This clonotype was seen only a few times. This rearrangement joins TRBV9 to TRBJ1-1, with a weak D call TRBD1 (5 bases). The CDR3 runs to 13 residues. Trimming left V 7 bases short and J 4 bases short, with 14 bases between. Germline V gene sequence: CDR1 SGDLS, CDR2 YYNGEE. This chain's CDR3 is CASSRMGGTEAFF. CDR3 sequence (DNA): TGTGCCAGCTCTCGAATGGGGGGCACTGAAGCTTTCTTT.

This clonotype was seen a handful of times. The V gene is TRBV5-8, the J gene TRBJ2-7, with D uncertain. Germline lookup yields CDR1 SGHTS and CDR2 YDEGEE. CDR3 length: 13 residues. Trimming stripped 5 bases from V and 3 bases from J, with 12 bases between. CDR3 in amino acids: CASSPVRFYEQYV. DNA of the CDR3: TGTGCCAGCAGTCCTGTTCGCTTCTACGAGCAGTACGTC.

This clonotype occurred many times. The chain carries TRBV3-1 and TRBJ2-7; TRBD2 agrees at 7 bases. Germline V gene lookup returns CDR1 LGHDT and CDR2 YNNKEL (reference sequence). The J segment lost 1 base and the V segment lost 1 base, leaving 1 base of the junction unmatched. This CDR3 has 14 residues. CDR3 coding DNA: TGTGCCAGCAGCCAAGCGGGGGGTTCCTACGAGCAGTACTTC. It encodes CASSQAGGSYEQYF.

This clonotype was detected ten times or more. V gene TRBV12-3 or TRBV12-4 combines with J gene TRBJ1-1; the match to TRBD1 covers 8 bases. CDR3 length: 16 residues. The V gene end was trimmed by 4 bases and the J gene end by 1 base; junction bases not matched to a gene: 8. This CDR3 reads CASSSRQGLANTEAFF. CDR3 DNA: TGTGCCAGCAGTTCCCGACAGGGGCTAGCGAACACTGAAGCTTTCTTT.

The chain combines TRBV10-3 with TRBJ2-2; 9 positions match TRBD1. The germline V gene has CDR1 ENHRY and CDR2 SYGVKD. This CDR3 contains 16 residues. Trimming took 6 bases from V and 4 from J; bases not matched to a gene: 9. CDR3 in DNA: TGTGCCATCAGGGACATGGGGACAGGGTCCACCGGGGAGCTGTTTTTT. It specifies CAIRDMGTGSTGELFF.

This clonotype was picked up many times. V usage is TRBV27 and J usage is TRBJ1-1, with 8 bases aligning to TRBD1. The CDR3 sequence is 12 residues long. CDR1 MNHEY and CDR2 SMNVEV come from the germline V gene (reference sequence). Trimming at V came to 4 bases and at J to 9 bases, leaving 4 bases not matched to a gene. CDR3 sequence reads: CASSSRTGQAFF. The CDR3 nucleotides are TGTGCCAGCAGTTCCCGGACAGGGCAAGCTTTCTTT.

This clonotype was detected many times. The V gene is TRBV4-1, the J gene TRBJ1-3, with D perhaps matching TRBD1 (5 bases). V lost 0 bases and J 4 bases, leaving 10 bases between the germline ends. The V gene's germline CDR1 is MGHRA and CDR2 YSYEKL. The CDR3 spans 15 residues. The CDR3 DNA reads as TGCGCCAGCAGCCAAGAGTGGCGGGGCGGAAACACCATATATTTT. Its translation is CASSQEWRGGNTIYF.

This clonotype occurred a few times. This chain connects TRBV5-6 to TRBJ2-1; 9 nucleotides agree with TRBD2. CDR1 is SGHDT, CDR2 YYEEEE, per germline. The V segment lost 4 bases and the J segment 14 bases; nucleotides outside the gene matches: 10. CDR3 size: 13 residues. In nucleotides, the CDR3 is TGTGCCAGCAGCACCTTAGCGGGAGCGGGGAAGTTCTTC. This translates into CASSTLAGAGKFF.

The chain has TRBV7-2 and TRBJ2-5, with D hard to call. The CDR3 has 13 residues. Trimming pared 2 bases from V and 4 bases from J, leaving 8 bases between. Germline assignment: CDR1 SGHTA and CDR2 FQGNSA. The CDR3 sequence: CASSLITAETQYF. CDR3 DNA: TGTGCCAGCAGCTTAATAACGGCAGAGACCCAGTACTTC.

V usage is TRBV4-2 and J usage is TRBJ2-5, with D possibly being TRBD2 (6 bases). This CDR3 has 16 residues. Germline CDR1 reads LGHNA; CDR2 reads YNFKEQ. V gave up 4 bases and J gave up 5 bases, with 20 bases separating them. CDR3 region: CASSRKVAEGFETQYF. In DNA, the CDR3 is TGTGCCAGCAGCCGCAAAGTAGCGGAGGGGTTTGAGACCCAGTACTTC.

CDR3 nucleotide sequence: TGTGCCAGCAGTTACAAAGGGGTGAACACCGGGGAGCTGTTTTTT. Translated, it gives CASSYKGVNTGELFF. V is TRBV6-5 and J is TRBJ2-2; D possibly corresponds to TRBD1 (5 bases). The CDR3 spans 15 residues. CDR1 is MNHEY, CDR2 SVGAGI, per germline. V lost 2 bases and J lost 1, with 8 bases in between.

This clonotype was detected only a few times. This rearrangement joins TRBV28 to TRBJ2-2; D is ambiguous. Trimming removed 3 bases from V and 2 bases from J, with 7 bases in between. Germline V gene sequence: CDR1 MDHEN, CDR2 SYDVKM. This CDR3 spans 14 amino acids. The CDR3 region is CASSFISNTGELFF. The CDR3 nucleotides read TGTGCCAGCAGTTTTATATCTAACACCGGGGAGCTGTTTTTT.

This clonotype was found a few times. This chain links TRBV2 with TRBJ1-6; D is uncertain. Germline lookup yields CDR1 SNHLY and CDR2 FYNNEI. The CDR3 totals 14 residues. The V end lost 10 bases, the J end lost 3 bases, and 13 bases lay between the germline ends. The CDR3 is CAKKSGSYNSPLHF. CDR3 DNA sequence: TGTGCCAAAAAAAGTGGCAGCTATAATTCACCCCTCCACTTT.

The rearrangement links TRBV6-1 to TRBJ2-5, with 9 bases matching TRBD2. The trim removed 7 bases at V and 2 bases at J, leaving 8 bases unmatched. Germline loops: CDR1 MNHNS, CDR2 SASEGT. CDR3 length: 15 amino acids. CDR3 in amino acids: CASTQTSGTQETQYF. CDR3 coding DNA: TGTGCCAGCACCCAGACTAGCGGAACTCAAGAGACCCAGTACTTC.

This clonotype was detected a few times. The chain employs TRBV5-1 and TRBJ2-1; 12 positions match TRBD2. Germline CDR1 SGHRS, CDR2 YFSETQ. There are 15 residues in the CDR3. With V trimmed by 6 bases and J by 4 bases, 5 bases remained unmatched. The CDR3 region has the DNA TGCGCCAGCACTCCTCTAGCGGGAGGGTACAATGAGCAGTTCTTC. Its protein product is CASTPLAGGYNEQFF.

CDR3 sequence reads: CASTSGTRIRTDTQYF. CDR3 nucleotides: TGTGCCAGCACCTCCGGGACGAGGATTCGCACAGATACGCAGTATTTT. V and J are TRBV27 and TRBJ2-3; D possibly uses TRBD1 or TRBD2 (5 bases each). Trimming took 7 bases from V and 1 from J, leaving 18 bases between them. CDR1 is MNHEY and CDR2 is SMNVEV in the germline V gene (reference sequence). The length of the CDR3 is 16 residues.

This clonotype was counted between two and nine times. The V gene is TRBV6-1, the J gene TRBJ1-2; D gene uncertain. With 6 bases removed from V and 8 bases from J, the gap between germline ends came to 22 bases. The CDR3 is made up of 15 amino acids. Looked up from germline, CDR1 is MNHNS and CDR2 is SASEGT. CDR3 nucleotides: TGTGCCAGCAGCACAAAACGAAGACCCGAAGCAGGCTACACCTTC. This encodes CASSTKRRPEAGYTF.

The chain uses TRBV7-8 and TRBJ2-6; perhaps D is TRBD1 or TRBD2 (5 bases each). The CDR3 covers 18 residues. Trimming stripped 2 bases from V and 0 bases from J, with 14 bases between. Germline V lookup: CDR1 SGHVS, CDR2 FQNEAQ. CDR3 in amino acids: CASSLSGASYSGANVLTF. CDR3 bases: TGTGCCAGCAGCTTATCCGGGGCTTCATACTCTGGGGCCAACGTCCTGACTTTC.

CDR3 sequence reads: CASSLLGTNEQFF. Written as DNA, the CDR3 is TGTGCCAGCAGTTTATTAGGGACAAATGAGCAGTTCTTC. The V gene is TRBV27, the J gene TRBJ2-1, with D possibly matching TRBD1 (6 bases). The V end was cut by 1 base, the J end by 7 bases, with 8 bases between. Germline values: CDR1 MNHEY, CDR2 SMNVEV (reference sequence). This CDR3 is 13 amino acids long.

This clonotype was seen at least ten times. The chain uses TRBV12-3 or TRBV12-4 and TRBJ1-5, with D unresolved. The CDR3 consists of 15 residues. V was shortened by 0 bases and J by 0 bases, with 6 bases between the two germline ends. CDR3 in DNA: TGTGCCAGCAGTTTAGCAGGGATTAGCAATCAGCCCCAGCATTTT. Protein product: CASSLAGISNQPQHF.